Each of the 21 T cell receptor beta chains below was sequenced from the same sample in a study of blood T cell repertoires in COVID-19. Produced via immunoSEQ multiplex PCR; TCRdb's table is partial and in-frame only. The sample carries about 210,000 clones, 80% to 90% recorded once. Sequencing used peripheral blood. The receptors were sampled from a woman older than 75 with acute or convalescent COVID-19.

For this clone: At one of its ends the junction is not consistent with the germline gene, which may arise from a read error. Written as DNA, the CDR3 is TGTGCTAGCAGCTTAGATCTAGCGGGAGGTCGGAATGAGCAGTTCTTC. This codes for CASSLDLAGGRNEQFF. This chain uses TRBV7-7 with TRBJ2-1; 11 bases are shared with TRBD2. This CDR3 spans 16 amino acids. The germline gives CDR1 SSHAT, CDR2 FNYEAQ (reference sequence).

The chain recombines TRBV16 with TRBJ1-1; tentative D call: TRBD1 (5 bases). Germline V CDR1 and CDR2: KGHSY, FQNENV. The CDR3 runs 16 residues. Trimming shortened V by 3 bases and J by 0 bases, and 14 bases separated the two germline ends. The CDR3 sequence is CASSQTALQVNTEAFF. Here the CDR3 DNA reads TGTGCCAGCAGCCAGACGGCCTTACAGGTGAACACTGAAGCTTTCTTT.

The V and J genes are TRBV2 and TRBJ2-7; TRBD1 matches at 10 bases. V shed 1 base and J 9 bases; nucleotides not matched to a gene: 12. CDR3 length equals 16 residues. Germline CDR1 is SNHLY and CDR2 is FYNNEI. The CDR3 is CASSEELLGQGSVQYF. The DNA of the CDR3 is TGTGCCAGCAGTGAAGAGCTTTTGGGACAGGGGAGTGTGCAGTACTTC. Full variable domain (rest looked up from reference TRBV2 and TRBJ2-7): EPEVTQTPSHQVTQMGQEVILRCVPISNHLYFYWYRQILGQKVEFLVSFYNNEISEKSEIFDDQFSVERPDGSNFTLKIRSTKLEDSAMYFCASSEELLGQGSVQYFGPGTRLTVT.

The J gene is TRBJ1-1, the V gene TRBV28, with TRBD1 as a possible D gene (6 bases). This CDR3 is built from 15 residues. CDR1 and CDR2 from the germline V gene are MDHEN and SYDVKM. V was cut by 6 bases and J by 4 bases, with 18 bases left in between. Written as DNA, the CDR3 is TGTGCCAGCAGCTCGCCAGGGGCCCAAGGCACTGAAGCTTTCTTT. This sequence encodes CASSSPGAQGTEAFF. The full variable domain, in which reference TRBV28 and TRBJ1-1 provide the parts outside the CDR3, is DVKVTQSSRYLVKRTGEKVFLECVQDMDHENMFWYRQDPGLGLRLIYFSYDVKMKEKGDIPEGYSVSREKKERFSLILESASTNQTSMYLCASSSPGAQGTEAFFGQGTRLTVV.

The CDR3 DNA reads TGTGCCACCAGCAGAGGAGTCGGAAACACCATATATTTT. It translates to CATSRGVGNTIYF. This rearrangement joins TRBV15 to TRBJ1-3, with D unclear. CDR1 LNHNV and CDR2 YYDKDF come from the germline V gene (reference sequence). The CDR3 length is 13 residues. With 1 base removed from V and 4 bases from J, the gap between germline ends came to 5 bases.

This chain links TRBV21-1 with TRBJ2-2; TRBD2 is the table's D call and was not checked against the DNA. TRBV21-1 has pseudogene status. The CDR3 totals 22 residues. The CDR3 DNA is TGTGCCAGCAGCAAAGGTGAGGGTCCCCCCCCGAGACTAGCGGGACACACCGGGGAGCTGTTTTTT. Protein: CASSKGEGPPPRLAGHTGELFF.

The rearrangement links TRBV7-3 to TRBJ1-2; 7 bases are shared with TRBD1. The CDR3 spans 15 residues. Germline CDR1 SGHTA, CDR2 FQGTGA. J lost 0 bases, V lost 5 bases, and 6 bases had no gene match. CDR3 sequence reads: CASSTGQLANYGYTF. The CDR3 DNA follows: TGTGCCAGCAGCACGGGACAGTTAGCTAACTATGGCTACACCTTC.

The J gene is TRBJ1-5, the V gene TRBV5-1, with D perhaps TRBD1 (5 bases). Trimming removed 4 bases from V and 0 bases from J, with 14 bases in between. Germline V gene data show CDR1 as SGHRS and CDR2 as YFSETQ. There are 16 residues in the CDR3. This chain's CDR3 is CASSREPTDSNQPQHF. As DNA, the CDR3 is TGCGCCAGCAGCCGAGAACCGACAGATAGCAATCAGCCCCAGCATTTT.

The CDR3 DNA is TGTGCCAGCAGGCCTCTTCAGGGGGCCTCCTACAATGAGCAGTTCTTC. Translated, it gives CASRPLQGASYNEQFF. The chain has TRBV7-2 and TRBJ2-1; the match to TRBD1 covers 8 bases. The germline gives CDR1 SGHTA, CDR2 FQGNSA. Trimming cost V 6 bases and J 0 bases; bases outside gene matches: 7. CDR3 length: 16 residues. The variable domain in full, completed from reference TRBV7-2 and TRBJ2-1, reads GAGVSQSPSNKVTEKGKDVELRCDPISGHTALYWYRQSLGQGLEFLIYFQGNSAPDKSGLPSDRFSAERTGGSVSTLTIQRTQQEDSAVYLCASRPLQGASYNEQFFGPGTRLTVL.

The rearrangement links TRBV9 to TRBJ2-2, with 8 bases fitting TRBD1. Germline V gene sequence: CDR1 SGDLS, CDR2 YYNGEE. J lost 3 bases, V lost 5 bases, and 6 bases had no gene match. CDR3 length equals 15 residues. DNA for the CDR3: TGTGCCAGCAGTCGTCCAGGGGGCTACACCGGGGAGCTGTTTTTT. This translates into CASSRPGGYTGELFF.

The CDR3, as DNA: TGTGCCAGCAGCTCCCATCCTCGTCTAAGAAGAACAGATACGCAGTATTTT. It is translated as CASSSHPRLRRTDTQYF. The chain joins TRBV9 to TRBJ2-3; D is unclear. Germline CDR1 reads SGDLS; CDR2 reads YYNGEE. The germline V and J ends were trimmed by 4 bases and 3 bases, with 21 bases remaining between them. The CDR3 is 17 residues long.

This sequence joins TRBV3-1 (or the pseudogene TRBV3-2) and TRBJ1-2; maybe TRBD1 (5 bases). CDR1 and CDR2 (germline): LGHDT, YNNKEL (reference sequence). Trimming took off 8 bases at V and 7 bases at J, with 17 bases between the two ends. This CDR3 has 13 residues. For the CDR3, the DNA is TGTGCCAGCCCCCCAGGGTTTCAATCTGGCTACACCTTC. Translation gives CASPPGFQSGYTF.

The V call is TRBV5-1, the J call TRBJ1-4, with 9 positions matching TRBD1. The CDR3 contains 14 residues. V lost 4 bases to trimming and J lost 6 bases; unmatched junction nucleotides: 4. The germline V gene has CDR1 SGHRS and CDR2 YFSETQ. CDR3 residues: CASSDGQGHEKLFF. In DNA, the CDR3 is TGCGCCAGCAGCGACGGACAGGGGCATGAAAAACTGTTTTTT.

This rearrangement joins TRBV28 to TRBJ1-4; 8 positions match TRBD1. The germline V gene encodes CDR1 MDHEN and CDR2 SYDVKM. V shed 4 bases, J shed 8 bases, and the junction held 9 bases outside the gene matches. The CDR3 spans 15 residues. CDR3 protein: CASSSTGQGWEKLFF. Written as DNA, the CDR3 is TGTGCCAGCAGTTCGACCGGACAGGGATGGGAAAAACTGTTTTTT.

The chain couples TRBV7-2 to TRBJ1-1; no reliable D call. Trimming stripped 2 bases from V and 5 bases from J, with 9 bases between. This CDR3 has 13 amino acids. Germline V lookup: CDR1 SGHTA, CDR2 FQGNSA. The CDR3 reads CASSLSWRTEAFF. The CDR3 DNA reads as TGTGCCAGCAGCTTATCGTGGCGGACTGAAGCTTTCTTT. Together with reference TRBV7-2 and TRBJ1-1, the CDR3 gives the full variable domain: GAGVSQSPSNKVTEKGKDVELRCDPISGHTALYWYRQSLGQGLEFLIYFQGNSAPDKSGLPSDRFSAERTGGSVSTLTIQRTQQEDSAVYLCASSLSWRTEAFFGQGTRLTVV.

The chain carries TRBV7-2 and TRBJ1-4; D unresolved. The germline V gene encodes CDR1 SGHTA and CDR2 FQGNSA. Trimming left V 4 bases short and J 8 bases short, with 14 bases between. There are 14 residues in the CDR3. The CDR3 bases are TGTGCCAGCAGCTCGCCGTCGGAGGTGGAAAAACTGTTTTTT. Its translation: CASSSPSEVEKLFF.

The rearrangement joins TRBV4-3 to TRBJ2-1; perhaps TRBD1 as D (6 bases). The length of the CDR3 is 18 residues. Trimming took off 0 bases at V and 7 bases at J, with 22 bases between the two ends. CDR1 LGHNA and CDR2 YSLEER come from the germline V gene. CDR3 bases: TGCGCCAGCAGCCAAGATGAATACAGGGCCATGAGGAAGAATGAGCAGTTCTTC. Protein sequence: CASSQDEYRAMRKNEQFF.

This chain links TRBV6-5 with TRBJ1-5; possible D gene TRBD1, 6 bases. Trimming pared 2 bases from V and 1 base from J, leaving 6 bases between. CDR1 is MNHEY, CDR2 SVGAGI, per germline. CDR3 length: 14 amino acids. The CDR3 DNA follows: TGTGCCAGCAGTTACGGACAGAGCAATCAGCCCCAGCATTTT. Its translation is CASSYGQSNQPQHF.

This sequence joins TRBV14 and TRBJ2-5; 11 bases match TRBD2. The trim removed 0 bases at V and 7 bases at J, leaving 4 bases unmatched. CDR1 is SGHDN and CDR2 is FVKESK in the germline V gene. There are 15 residues in the CDR3. CDR3 loop: CASSQETSGSGTQYF. CDR3 DNA: TGTGCCAGCAGCCAAGAAACTAGCGGGAGCGGGACCCAGTACTTC.

The rearrangement uses TRBV24-1 and TRBJ1-5; perhaps TRBD1 as D (5 bases). CDR1 is KGHDR, CDR2 SFDVKD, per germline. This CDR3 is built from 15 residues. Deletions cut 1 base from V and 7 bases from J, with 13 bases between. This CDR3 is CATSDFRDSNQPQHF. The DNA of the CDR3 is TGTGCCACCAGTGATTTCCGGGACTCAAACCAGCCCCAGCATTTT.

This clone has a single count. V is TRBV3-1 (or the pseudogene TRBV3-2) and J is TRBJ2-5, with 9 bases aligning to TRBD1. The germline V gene encodes CDR1 LGHDT and CDR2 YNNKEL (reference sequence). V gave up 4 bases and J gave up 5 bases; unmatched junction bases: 5. This CDR3 spans 14 amino acids. DNA of the CDR3: TGTGCCAGCAGCCTAACAGGGGGCAGGGAGACCCAGTACTTC. This translates into CASSLTGGRETQYF.